What follows are 27 T cell receptor beta chains derived from one specimen sequenced in a study of beta chain features in type 1 diabetes. General study points: A moderate, significant TCRB CDR3 shortening appeared in type 1 diabetes across four CD4+ subsets.

The investigators reverse transcribed all of the isolated RNA, so they sequenced expressed TCRB transcripts. Some clones are missing from TCRdb's copy, which holds only in-frame ones; the method was immunoSEQ multiplex PCR. The table shows some 22,000 clones, with about 58% occurring only once. Their recognized antigens are unknown. Sequencing was performed on stem cell memory CD4+ T cells from blood. These receptors all come from a young man with type 1 diabetes.

The chain combines TRBV5-1 with TRBJ2-7; 9 bases align to TRBD1. From germline, CDR1 is SGHRS and CDR2 YFSETQ. This CDR3 has 14 amino acids. J gave up 2 bases and V 4 bases, and 4 bases lay outside the gene matches. The CDR3 spells CASSTGQGTYEQYF. CDR3 sequence (DNA): TGCGCCAGCAGCACGGGACAGGGAACCTACGAGCAGTACTTC.

The V gene is TRBV5-1, the J gene TRBJ2-1; D possibly corresponds to TRBD2 (5 bases). Trimming removed 0 bases at V and 3 bases at J, with 7 bases between. This CDR3 is built from 14 residues. CDR1 is SGHRS and CDR2 is YFSETQ in the germline V gene. The CDR3 loop is CASSLGERYNEQFF. The CDR3 DNA sequence: TGCGCCAGCAGCTTGGGGGAGCGCTACAATGAGCAGTTCTTC.

The V gene is TRBV2, the J gene TRBJ2-1; TRBD2 matches 8 bases. Germline CDR1 is SNHLY and CDR2 is FYNNEI. CDR3 length: 13 amino acids. J gave up 2 bases and V 10 bases, and 4 bases lay outside the gene matches. The CDR3 bases are TGTGCCACCCAGCGGGAGCCCTACAATGAGCAGTTCTTC. Protein sequence: CATQREPYNEQFF. Complete variable domain (other parts from reference TRBV2 and TRBJ2-1): EPEVTQTPSHQVTQMGQEVILRCVPISNHLYFYWYRQILGQKVEFLVSFYNNEISEKSEIFDDQFSVERPDGSNFTLKIRSTKLEDSAMYFCATQREPYNEQFFGPGTRLTVL.

The CDR3: CSVLTGANYGYTF. CDR3 coding DNA: TGCAGCGTCCTCACGGGAGCCAACTATGGCTACACCTTC. V is TRBV29-1 and J is TRBJ1-2; D is unclear. This CDR3 has 13 residues. V gave up 6 bases and J gave up 2 bases, with 13 bases separating them. The germline CDR1 and CDR2 sequences are SQVTM and ANQGSEA.

V usage is TRBV4-3 and J usage is TRBJ2-7, with 7 bases identical to TRBD2. With V trimmed by 6 bases and J by 1 base, 9 bases remained unmatched. Germline lookup yields CDR1 LGHNA and CDR2 YSLEER. The CDR3 spans 15 residues. CDR3 in amino acids: CASRISGMPSYEQYF. CDR3 nucleotide sequence: TGCGCCAGCAGGATAAGCGGGATGCCATCCTACGAGCAGTACTTC.

The count of this clone is one. The germline gene is not matched at one end of the junction; a read error may be the cause. This specimen includes other DNA sequences encoding the same CDR3. DNA of the CDR3: TGTGCCAGCTCACCTCAGGGTAACCAGCCCCAACATTTT. The encoded protein is CASSPQGNQPQHF. The chain couples TRBV18 to TRBJ1-5; a weak D match, TRBD1 (5 bases). Germline V lookup: CDR1 KGHSH, CDR2 LQKENI. CDR3 length: 13 residues.

The rearrangement uses TRBV2 and TRBJ1-4; TRBD1 agrees at 7 bases. V lost 4 bases, J lost 6 bases, and 8 bases stayed unmatched. This CDR3 is built from 15 residues. Per the germline V gene, CDR1 is SNHLY and CDR2 is FYNNEI. CDR3 nucleotides: TGTGCCAGCAGTGTCCAACAGGGGAGTTATGAAAAACTGTTTTTT. As protein: CASSVQQGSYEKLFF. Filled out from reference TRBV2 and TRBJ1-4, the complete variable domain reads EPEVTQTPSHQVTQMGQEVILRCVPISNHLYFYWYRQILGQKVEFLVSFYNNEISEKSEIFDDQFSVERPDGSNFTLKIRSTKLEDSAMYFCASSVQQGSYEKLFFGSGTQLSVL.

The J gene is TRBJ2-1, the V gene TRBV5-1; 7 bases fit TRBD2. CDR3 length: 16 residues. Trimming took 0 bases from V and 1 from J; bases not matched to a gene: 4. The germline V gene encodes CDR1 SGHRS and CDR2 YFSETQ. For the CDR3, the DNA is TGCGCCAGCAGCTTGGGTACCGGGAGGTCCTACAATGAGCAGTTCTTC. Its protein product is CASSLGTGRSYNEQFF.

The chain joins TRBV4-2 to TRBJ2-1; 10 nucleotides align to TRBD2. CDR1 LGHNA and CDR2 YNFKEQ come from the germline V gene. This CDR3 contains 14 residues. Germline trimming cut 7 bases from V and 4 bases from J; bases unmatched to any gene: 4. In DNA, the CDR3 is TGTGCCAGCACCGGACTAGCGGCGTACAATGAGCAGTTCTTC. This translates into CASTGLAAYNEQFF.

This clone showed up just a few times. The chain couples TRBV18 to TRBJ2-1; 13 bases are shared with TRBD2. There are 17 residues in the CDR3. V lost 3 bases and J lost 8; bases outside the gene matches: 10. The germline V gene encodes CDR1 KGHSH and CDR2 LQKENI. DNA for the CDR3: TGTGCCAGCTCACCTCTCCCTACTAGCGGGGGGGCCGATGAGCAGTTCTTC. It encodes CASSPLPTSGGADEQFF. The variable domain in full, with the rest retrieved from reference TRBV18 and TRBJ2-1, is NAGVMQNPRHLVRRRGQEARLRCSPMKGHSHVYWYRQLPEEGLKFMVYLQKENIIDESGMPKERFSAEFPKEGPSILRIQQVVRGDSAAYFCASSPLPTSGGADEQFFGPGTRLTVL.

V gene TRBV5-1 combines with J gene TRBJ2-5; 10 bases are a match to TRBD2. This CDR3 contains 15 residues. Germline loops: CDR1 SGHRS, CDR2 YFSETQ. The V and J ends lost 1 base and 5 bases, in that order; junction bases with no gene match: 5. For the CDR3, the DNA is TGCGCCAGCAGCTTGTCTAGCGGGGGCATTGAGACCCAGTACTTC. Protein sequence: CASSLSSGGIETQYF.

The chain uses TRBV7-2 and TRBJ1-2; 10 nucleotides agree with TRBD1. Trimming took 2 bases from V and 5 from J; bases not matched to a gene: 5. The germline CDR1 and CDR2 sequences are SGHTA and FQGNSA. The CDR3 has 15 residues. The CDR3 DNA reads TGTGCCAGCAGCTTATTGGGACAGGGGTTGTATGGCTACACCTTC. This gives the protein CASSLLGQGLYGYTF.

The V and J genes are TRBV28 and TRBJ2-6, with D uncertain. The CDR3 is 14 amino acids. Trimming stripped 7 bases from V and 3 bases from J, with 10 bases between. Germline CDR1 MDHEN, CDR2 SYDVKM. CDR3 coding DNA: TGTGCCAGCAATCGGCAGGTTGGGGCCAACGTCCTGACTTTC. Encoded protein: CASNRQVGANVLTF.

The genes are TRBV21-1 and TRBJ1-4. TRBV21-1 has pseudogene status. The CDR3 totals 13 residues. The CDR3 region is CASPPRLVEKLFF. The CDR3 DNA is TGTGCCAGCCCCCCGAGACTAGTTGAAAAACTGTTTTTT.

V gene TRBV6-5 combines with J gene TRBJ2-1; D possibly corresponds to TRBD1 (6 bases). The germline V and J ends were trimmed by 6 bases and 10 bases, with 16 bases remaining between them. Germline V gene lookup returns CDR1 MNHEY and CDR2 SVGAGI. CDR3 length equals 13 residues. The CDR3 sequence: CASSPNRDTEQFF. The CDR3 DNA sequence: TGTGCCAGCAGCCCCAACCGGGACACCGAGCAGTTCTTC.

This clone was counted between two and nine times. The chain is built from TRBV28 and TRBJ2-3, with D possibly matching TRBD1 (6 bases). The CDR3 sequence is 17 residues long. The germline CDR1 and CDR2 sequences are MDHEN and SYDVKM. The germline V and J ends were trimmed by 4 bases and 6 bases, with 23 bases remaining between them. CDR3 sequence reads: CASSSPLGASGGDTQYF. DNA for the CDR3: TGTGCCAGCAGTTCGCCTTTGGGGGCGTCCGGCGGCGATACGCAGTATTTT.

This clone was found a few times. The chain couples TRBV29-1 to TRBJ1-2; maybe TRBD1 (5 bases). V lost 7 bases and J lost 4, with 13 bases in between. CDR3 length: 12 amino acids. CDR1 and CDR2 from the germline V gene are SQVTM and ANQGSEA. CDR3 loop: CSGRDQGYGYTF. The CDR3 bases are TGCAGCGGGAGGGACCAAGGCTATGGCTACACCTTC.

The CDR3 DNA is TGTGCCACTCGAGGCCAGATCTATGGCTACACCTTC. It codes for CATRGQIYGYTF. The genes are TRBV28 and TRBJ1-2; D not certain. Germline lookup yields CDR1 MDHEN and CDR2 SYDVKM. The CDR3 runs 12 residues. The V end was cut by 10 bases, the J end by 4 bases, with 13 bases between.

The chain links TRBV10-2 to TRBJ1-5; D remains ambiguous. Germline V lookup: CDR1 WSHSY, CDR2 SAAADI. CDR3 length: 13 residues. V was cut by 2 bases and J by 7 bases, with 9 bases left in between. CDR3 sequence: CASSEKRGQPQHF. The CDR3 nucleotides read TGCGCCAGCAGTGAGAAGCGGGGACAGCCCCAGCATTTT.

This rearrangement joins TRBV30 to TRBJ1-6, with 9 positions matching TRBD1. CDR1 is GTSNPN and CDR2 is SVGIG in the germline V gene (reference sequence). The CDR3 is made up of 16 amino acids. V trimming: 3 bases; J trimming: 10 bases; junction bases outside the gene matches: 13. The DNA of the CDR3 is TGTGCCTGGAGGTGGACAGGGGAAAACCCCCGGTCACCCCTCCACTTT. It translates to CAWRWTGENPRSPLHF.

The chain has TRBV30 and TRBJ2-5, with D perhaps matching TRBD1 (6 bases). The CDR3 has 13 residues. The V gene's germline CDR1 is GTSNPN and CDR2 SVGIG (reference sequence). Trimming removed 5 bases from V and 2 bases from J, with 12 bases in between. CDR3 sequence reads: CAWDRSQQETQYF. CDR3 DNA sequence: TGTGCCTGGGACAGGTCCCAACAAGAGACCCAGTACTTC.

The chain is built from TRBV5-1 and TRBJ2-1, with unresolved D. V lost 0 bases and J lost 7, with 11 bases in between. Germline CDR1 SGHRS, CDR2 YFSETQ. The CDR3 consists of 14 residues. CDR3 protein: CASSLDPLSNEQFF. The DNA for the CDR3 is TGCGCCAGCAGCTTGGATCCATTGTCAAATGAGCAGTTCTTC.

The gene calls are TRBV6-6 and TRBJ2-3; perhaps TRBD2 as D (5 bases). Germline V gives CDR1 MNHNY, CDR2 SVGAGI (reference sequence). Trimming shortened V by 5 bases and J by 4 bases, and 19 bases separated the two germline ends. There are 16 residues in the CDR3. CDR3 DNA sequence: TGTGCCAGCAGTACCTCGACCGGGGAGTCAGCAGATACGCAGTATTTT. The encoded protein is CASSTSTGESADTQYF.

This rearrangement joins TRBV7-8 to TRBJ2-7; TRBD2 is a possible D gene (5 bases). The ends were cut back, 1 base at V and 0 bases at J, with 13 bases in the middle. The CDR3 consists of 16 residues. Germline loops: CDR1 SGHVS, CDR2 FQNEAQ. The CDR3 sequence is CASSLVNGLTSYEQYF. CDR3 bases: TGTGCCAGCAGCTTAGTTAATGGACTGACCTCCTACGAGCAGTACTTC. The complete variable domain, with remaining parts taken from reference TRBV7-8 and TRBJ2-7, reads GAGVSQSPRYKVAKRGQDVALRCDPISGHVSLFWYQQALGQGPEFLTYFQNEAQLDKSGLPSDRFFAERPEGSVSTLKIQRTQQEDSAVYLCASSLVNGLTSYEQYFGPGTRLTVT.

The chain couples TRBV5-6 to TRBJ2-6; D is unresolved. The CDR3 is 15 residues long. CDR1 and CDR2 from the germline V gene are SGHDT and YYEEEE. V lost 3 bases and J lost 0, with 7 bases in between. In nucleotides, the CDR3 is TGTGCCAGCAGCTACAGTCACTCTGGGGCCAACGTCCTGACTTTC. Residues: CASSYSHSGANVLTF.

The chain is built from TRBV28 and TRBJ2-1; 10 bases are a match to TRBD1. CDR3 length equals 13 residues. Germline assignment: CDR1 MDHEN and CDR2 SYDVKM. CDR3 nucleotide sequence: TGTGTATTAGGGGACAGGGGATCGCGGGAGCAGTTCTTC. Its translation: CVLGDRGSREQFF.

The chain links TRBV7-2 to TRBJ2-4, with D possibly TRBD2 on 5 matching bases. The CDR3 is made up of 19 amino acids. Germline values: CDR1 SGHTA, CDR2 FQGNSA. V lost 3 bases, J lost 0 bases, and 21 bases lay in between. CDR3 region: CASSFPFSGQEVAKNIQYF. CDR3 coding DNA: TGTGCCAGCAGCTTCCCCTTCTCGGGCCAGGAGGTAGCCAAAAACATTCAGTACTTC.